The clone carrying this T cell receptor (beta chain) came up a few times. Its antigen is undetermined. Germline V gene sequence: CDR1 SGHRS, CDR2 YFSETQ. After removal of 0 bases from V and 7 bases from J, the junction contained 11 bases not matched to a gene. The CDR3 has 16 residues. This sample is drawn from a study of blood T cells in healthy people across ages. The study, taken as a whole, reports: Compared with aged donors, long-lived donors showed fewer expanded clones, suggesting selection.

A J-beta primer mix and a sample-barcoded 5' primer were used in a second PCR of about 7 to 12 cycles. TCRdb fed the 5' RACE reads into MiXCR, producing one record per CDR3 protein. The sample consists of more than 1 million distinct CDR3 sequences, under 55% of them appearing once. This TCR came from a woman in her sixties or seventies in good health. The rearrangement links TRBV5-1 to TRBJ2-5; 8 nucleotides align to TRBD1. The sequenced sample was blood. The CDR3 here is CASSLAGTGLTGTQYF. The CDR3 region has the DNA TGCGCCAGCAGCTTGGCCGGGACAGGCCTGACGGGGACCCAGTACTTC.